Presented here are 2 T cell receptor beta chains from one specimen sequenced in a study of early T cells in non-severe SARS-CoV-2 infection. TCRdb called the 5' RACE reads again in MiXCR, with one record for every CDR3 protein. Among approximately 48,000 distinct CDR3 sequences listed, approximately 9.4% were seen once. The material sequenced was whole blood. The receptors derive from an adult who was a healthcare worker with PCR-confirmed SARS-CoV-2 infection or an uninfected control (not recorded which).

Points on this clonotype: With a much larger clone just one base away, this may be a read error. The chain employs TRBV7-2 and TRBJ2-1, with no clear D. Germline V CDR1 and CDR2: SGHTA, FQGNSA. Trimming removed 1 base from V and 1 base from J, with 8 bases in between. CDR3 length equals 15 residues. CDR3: CASSLGNVSYNEQFF. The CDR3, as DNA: TGTGCCAGCAGCTTAGGCAACGTTTCCTACAATGAGCAGTTCTTC.

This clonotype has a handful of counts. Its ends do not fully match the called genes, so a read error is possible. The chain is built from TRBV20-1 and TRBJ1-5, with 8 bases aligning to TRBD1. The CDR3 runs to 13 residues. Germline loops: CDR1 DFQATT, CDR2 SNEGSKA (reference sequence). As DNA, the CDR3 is TGCAGTGCGAGAGGACAGGGTCAAGGGCCCCAGCATTTT. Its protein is CSARGQGQGPQHF.